These 28 T cell receptor beta chains were sequenced from one sample in a study of cytomegalovirus exposure and HLA in healthy donors. Method: immunoSEQ multiplex PCR; TCRdb's copy keeps in-frame clones and lacks some. Of about 250,000 clones listed, roughly 87% are singletons. The sample taken for sequencing was PBMCs. All receptors come from a man aged 18 to 30 in good health and CMV-seropositive.

The chain combines TRBV6-6 with TRBJ1-1, with D unclear. CDR3 length: 13 amino acids. V lost 10 bases, J lost 1 base, and 13 bases lay in between. Germline V gene data show CDR1 as MNHNY and CDR2 as SVGAGI (reference sequence). The CDR3 loop is CAIRDEWNTEAFF. DNA for the CDR3: TGTGCCATTCGGGATGAATGGAACACTGAAGCTTTCTTT.

This chain joins TRBV7-2 and TRBJ1-4; D remains ambiguous. This CDR3 is built from 14 residues. CDR1 is SGHTA, CDR2 FQGNSA, per germline. Trimming pared 2 bases from V and 8 bases from J, leaving 12 bases between. CDR3 in amino acids: CASSLTGRGEKLFF. The CDR3 nucleotides are TGTGCCAGCAGCTTAACCGGGAGAGGAGAAAAACTGTTTTTT.

CDR3: CASRSSGTQETQYF. The CDR3 region has the DNA TGTGCCAGCAGGAGTTCGGGAACGCAAGAGACCCAGTACTTC. The chain employs TRBV2 and TRBJ2-5; D is possibly TRBD2 (5 bases). Trimming removed 6 bases from V and 2 bases from J, with 13 bases in between. Germline V gene data show CDR1 as SNHLY and CDR2 as FYNNEI. The CDR3 totals 14 residues.

The rearrangement links TRBV15 to TRBJ2-7; D perhaps matches TRBD1 (6 bases). This CDR3 spans 13 amino acids. In germline, CDR1 is LNHNV, CDR2 YYDKDF (reference sequence). V lost 1 base and J 7 bases, leaving 11 bases between the germline ends. The DNA for the CDR3 is TGTGCCACCAGCAGAGCAGGGGTATGGGAGCAGTACTTC. As protein: CATSRAGVWEQYF.

The J gene is TRBJ2-1, the V gene TRBV27, with 8 bases matching TRBD1. The CDR3 is 15 residues long. The J segment lost 6 bases and the V segment lost 6 bases, leaving 10 bases of the junction unmatched. Germline values: CDR1 MNHEY, CDR2 SMNVEV (reference sequence). CDR3: CASSLTGGAFNEQFF. DNA for the CDR3: TGTGCCAGCAGCTTAACAGGGGGTGCTTTCAATGAGCAGTTCTTC.

V usage is TRBV4-1 and J usage is TRBJ1-5, with TRBD1 matching over 7 bases. The CDR3 loop spans 12 amino acids. The germline V gene encodes CDR1 MGHRA and CDR2 YSYEKL. The V gene end was trimmed by 3 bases and the J gene end by 15 bases; junction bases not matched to a gene: 8. The CDR3 DNA follows: TGCGCCAGCAGCCACTCAGGGGGGGTCCTGCATTTT. Its protein is CASSHSGGVLHF.

V gene TRBV10-2 combines with J gene TRBJ2-7; TRBD1 agrees at 7 bases. V lost 0 bases and J lost 5; bases outside the gene matches: 16. The CDR3 consists of 18 residues. In germline, CDR1 is WSHSY, CDR2 SAAADI. CDR3 sequence reads: CASSESFLDRLNRDEQYF. In nucleotides, the CDR3 is TGCGCCAGCAGTGAGTCTTTCCTGGACAGGCTGAATAGGGACGAGCAGTACTTC.

This clone was recorded a few times. The chain recombines TRBV11-1 with TRBJ1-2, with 9 bases lining up with TRBD1. The V gene end was trimmed by 3 bases and the J gene end by 8 bases; junction bases not matched to a gene: 4. Per germline, CDR1 SGHAT and CDR2 FQDESV (reference sequence). The CDR3 runs to 13 residues. CDR3 region: CASSFTGGGGYTF. The CDR3 DNA is TGTGCCAGCAGCTTCACAGGGGGCGGAGGCTACACCTTC.

The V call is TRBV27, the J call TRBJ2-1, with D maybe TRBD2 (6 bases). This CDR3 spans 16 amino acids. Trimming took 7 bases from V and 4 from J, leaving 20 bases between them. Germline V CDR1 and CDR2: MNHEY, SMNVEV (reference sequence). Here the CDR3 reads CASIRGWGGKYNEQFF. CDR3 DNA: TGTGCCAGCATCCGGGGTTGGGGCGGGAAGTACAATGAGCAGTTCTTC.

The rearrangement links TRBV28 to TRBJ2-7; D unresolved. This CDR3 has 14 amino acids. Trimming took off 5 bases at V and 5 bases at J, with 16 bases between the two ends. Germline CDR1 MDHEN, CDR2 SYDVKM. The CDR3 region is CASSLVRLGHEQYF. The CDR3 nucleotides are TGTGCCAGCAGTCTCGTCCGACTTGGCCACGAGCAGTACTTC. The whole variable domain, remainder taken from reference TRBV28 and TRBJ2-7, is DVKVTQSSRYLVKRTGEKVFLECVQDMDHENMFWYRQDPGLGLRLIYFSYDVKMKEKGDIPEGYSVSREKKERFSLILESASTNQTSMYLCASSLVRLGHEQYFGPGTRLTVT.

This rearrangement joins TRBV18 to TRBJ1-1; no firm D call. CDR1 KGHSH and CDR2 LQKENI come from the germline V gene. Trimming left V 3 bases short and J 3 bases short, with 11 bases between. This CDR3 has 14 residues. CDR3 residues: CASSPTDGDTEAFF. In nucleotides, the CDR3 is TGTGCCAGCTCACCCACCGACGGGGACACTGAAGCTTTCTTT. Full variable domain (missing parts from reference TRBV18 and TRBJ1-1): NAGVMQNPRHLVRRRGQEARLRCSPMKGHSHVYWYRQLPEEGLKFMVYLQKENIIDESGMPKERFSAEFPKEGPSILRIQQVVRGDSAAYFCASSPTDGDTEAFFGQGTRLTVV.

This clone was observed at least ten times. The chain carries TRBV6-1 and TRBJ1-1, with 8 bases matching TRBD1. The ends lost 6 bases at V and 3 bases at J; junction bases unmatched: 6. CDR1 MNHNS and CDR2 SASEGT come from the germline V gene. This CDR3 spans 14 amino acids. The CDR3 region is CASSKTGADTEAFF. CDR3 DNA sequence: TGTGCCAGCAGCAAGACAGGGGCTGACACTGAAGCTTTCTTT.

The chain links TRBV5-1 to TRBJ2-2; 7 bases fit TRBD1. The CDR3 has 14 residues. Unmatched junction bases numbered 2, after V lost 6 bases and J lost 0 bases. Germline V gene data show CDR1 as SGHRS and CDR2 as YFSETQ. The CDR3 DNA is TGCGCCAGCACTGGGACAGCGAACACCGGGGAGCTGTTTTTT. It yields the protein CASTGTANTGELFF.

The rearrangement uses TRBV27 and TRBJ2-7, with 9 nucleotides matching TRBD1. In germline, CDR1 is MNHEY, CDR2 SMNVEV (reference sequence). The CDR3 contains 16 residues. V lost 2 bases to trimming and J lost 0 bases; unmatched junction nucleotides: 5. The CDR3 region is CASSLTGGTISYEQYF. The CDR3 DNA follows: TGTGCCAGCAGTTTAACAGGGGGCACCATCTCCTACGAGCAGTACTTC.

The chain links TRBV30 to TRBJ2-7, with 7 bases lining up with TRBD2. CDR1 and CDR2 (germline): GTSNPN, SVGIG (reference sequence). The CDR3 spans 14 residues. V lost 5 bases and J lost 6; bases outside the gene matches: 13. CDR3 loop: CAWGEGLRNSEQYF. The CDR3 DNA reads TGTGCCTGGGGGGAGGGCCTTAGGAACTCCGAGCAGTACTTC.

This clone was seen a handful of times. The chain employs TRBV19 and TRBJ1-1, with a tentative D call TRBD1 (5 bases). V lost 6 bases and J lost 2, with 10 bases in between. Germline V gene data show CDR1 as LNHDA and CDR2 as SQIVND (reference sequence). The CDR3 contains 13 residues. The CDR3 DNA reads as TGTGCCAGTAGCAAAAGGGGTAACACTGAAGCTTTCTTT. Amino acid sequence: CASSKRGNTEAFF.

The chain is built from TRBV20-1 and TRBJ1-2; weak D call: TRBD1 (5 bases). Trimming took 2 bases from V and 6 from J, leaving 7 bases between them. The CDR3 is 11 residues long. Germline assignment: CDR1 DFQATT and CDR2 SNEGSKA (reference sequence). CDR3 loop: CSARLTDGYTF. CDR3 coding DNA: TGCAGTGCTAGACTGACAGATGGCTACACCTTC.

The genes are TRBV6-5 and TRBJ2-1, with D perhaps matching TRBD1 (5 bases). Germline V lookup: CDR1 MNHEY, CDR2 SVGAGI. The CDR3 sequence is 12 residues long. V was shortened by 2 bases and J by 6 bases, with 5 bases between the two germline ends. In DNA form, the CDR3 reads TGTGCCAGCAGTTACGACAGCAATGAGCAGTTCTTC. Residues: CASSYDSNEQFF.

V gene TRBV5-8 combines with J gene TRBJ1-5, with D unresolved. The CDR3 contains 15 residues. The germline V gene has CDR1 SGHTS and CDR2 YDEGEE. V lost 1 base and J lost 4, with 12 bases in between. As DNA, the CDR3 is TGTGCCAGCAGCTTGTCTGGACGGATAAATCAGCCCCAGCATTTT. It is translated as CASSLSGRINQPQHF.

The chain carries TRBV4-3 and TRBJ1-2; D not resolved. V was trimmed by 0 bases and J by 7 bases, leaving 15 bases between them. CDR3 size: 15 residues. CDR1 is LGHNA, CDR2 YSLEER, per germline. The CDR3 nucleotides read TGCGCCAGCAGCCAAGATACCTCTCCACTTACTGGCTACACCTTC. This sequence encodes CASSQDTSPLTGYTF.

The chain couples TRBV19 to TRBJ2-2; tentatively, D is TRBD2 (5 bases). V dropped 3 bases and J dropped 4 bases, with 12 bases sitting between them. The CDR3 sequence is 15 residues long. Germline-derived CDR1 and CDR2 are LNHDA and SQIVND (reference sequence). CDR3 loop: CASSINGNPTGELFF. DNA of the CDR3: TGTGCCAGTAGTATCAACGGGAACCCCACCGGGGAGCTGTTTTTT.

V and J are TRBV27 and TRBJ2-7; 8 bases agree with TRBD2. V was pared by 7 bases and J by 0 bases, with 14 bases of the junction left unmatched. The length of the CDR3 is 17 residues. CDR1 is MNHEY and CDR2 is SMNVEV in the germline V gene (reference sequence). The CDR3 DNA follows: TGTGCCAGCATTAGGTCCCTAGCGGGCTCCAACTCCTACGAGCAGTACTTC. Protein: CASIRSLAGSNSYEQYF.

The chain links TRBV6-1 to TRBJ1-2; tentative D call: TRBD1 (6 bases). The CDR3 is 14 residues long. V was shortened by 7 bases and J by 7 bases, with 19 bases between the two germline ends. The germline gives CDR1 MNHNS, CDR2 SASEGT. The CDR3 DNA reads as TGTGCCAGCACTCCAGACAGGCCCCGGGGTGGCTACACCTTC. Protein product: CASTPDRPRGGYTF.

This clone was detected only once. V is TRBV13 and J is TRBJ2-1; 8 positions agree with TRBD2. The CDR3 has 18 residues. Per the germline V gene, CDR1 is PRHDT and CDR2 is FYEKMQ (reference sequence). V lost 5 bases, J lost 4 bases, and 16 bases stayed unmatched. In DNA, the CDR3 is TGTGCCAGCAGCAAGAACCCGGGACTAGGGCCAGAGTACAATGAGCAGTTCTTC. Its translation: CASSKNPGLGPEYNEQFF.

The chain couples TRBV27 to TRBJ2-7; 12 bases line up with TRBD2. The CDR3 runs 13 residues. CDR1 is MNHEY, CDR2 SMNVEV, per germline (reference sequence). V shed 5 bases and J 6 bases; nucleotides not matched to a gene: 2. The CDR3 sequence: CASSPGLAGEQYF. The CDR3 DNA reads TGTGCCAGCAGTCCGGGACTAGCGGGCGAGCAGTACTTC.

This clone was detected once. The chain uses TRBV27 and TRBJ2-1; no reliable D call. Germline loops: CDR1 MNHEY, CDR2 SMNVEV (reference sequence). The ends were cut back, 5 bases at V and 10 bases at J, with 12 bases in the middle. The CDR3 has 12 amino acids. This chain's CDR3 is CASSLLSGEQFF. In DNA form, the CDR3 reads TGTGCCAGCAGTCTCCTGAGTGGGGAGCAGTTCTTC.

Note on this clone: Other DNA sequences from this sample encode an identical CDR3 as well. The chain recombines TRBV6-1 with TRBJ1-2; D not resolved. V was cut by 2 bases and J by 4 bases, with 5 bases left in between. Germline lookup yields CDR1 MNHNS and CDR2 SASEGT. CDR3 length: 12 residues. The CDR3 nucleotides are TGTGCCAGCAGTGAAAGGCTCTATGGCTACACCTTC. As protein: CASSERLYGYTF.

This clone was observed a single time. The gene calls are TRBV28 and TRBJ1-2; possible D gene TRBD1, 5 bases. The CDR3 runs 15 residues. CDR1 and CDR2 from the germline V gene are MDHEN and SYDVKM. V was pared by 1 base and J by 4 bases, with 13 bases between. CDR3 residues: CASSLSMQGTYGYTF. CDR3 in DNA: TGTGCCAGCAGTTTATCAATGCAGGGCACCTATGGCTACACCTTC.